The rows below give T cell receptor beta chains drawn from one sample of a study of blood T cells in healthy people across ages. TCRdb recomputed calls from the 5' RACE reads with MiXCR, one row per CDR3 protein. The sample comprises more than 1,400,000 distinct CDR3 sequences, 42% of which are singletons, and less than 8% rests with the top ten. The material sequenced was blood. These receptors originate from a woman between 18 and 30 years old in good health. CDR3s include the opening cysteine and the closing phenylalanine or tryptophan. D genes are given only for firm matches. Expanded clones get a size class; other rows say once, few or many, or leave the size out.

CDR3 DNA	CDR3 protein	D gene	clone size	V gene	J gene
TGTGCCAGCAGCTTGGAGGCAGGGGTTTCGGTCCATGAGCAGTTCTTC	CASSLEAGVSVHEQFF	NA	NA	TRBV5-6	TRBJ2-1
TGTGCCAGCAGTTTAGACCCGAACTACGAGCAGTACTTC	CASSLDPNYEQYF	NA	NA	TRBV28	TRBJ2-7
TGCAGTGCTAGAGATGTCGGGCCGCAGTTCTTC	CSARDVGPQFF	NA	few	TRBV20-1	TRBJ2-1
TGTGCCAGCGCCCTGGGAGAACAAGATACGCAGTATTTT	CASALGEQDTQYF	NA	NA	TRBV7-9	TRBJ2-3
TGTGCCAGCAGCCAAGATGGGCACGCGTTATCCTACGAGCAGTACTTC	CASSQDGHALSYEQYF	NA	NA	TRBV3-1	TRBJ2-7
TGTGCCAGCAGCCCGGGAGTTGGGGCAGGTGGCACTGAAGCTTTCTTT	CASSPGVGAGGTEAFF	NA	NA	TRBV6-1	TRBJ1-1
TGTGCCAGCAGCCTCTCGCGAGAGCAGTACTTC	CASSLSREQYF	NA	NA	TRBV3-1	TRBJ2-7
TGTGCCATCAGTGATGATGGACTTGGCACAGATACGCAGTATTTT	CAISDDGLGTDTQYF	NA	NA	TRBV10-3	TRBJ2-3
TGTGCCAGCAGTTTACTGGACAGAGACAATCAGCCCCAGCATTTT	CASSLLDRDNQPQHF	NA	NA	TRBV28	TRBJ1-5
TGTGCCAGCACCCGGGGGACAGGGGGTGGCTACACCTTC	CASTRGTGGGYTF	TRBD1	NA	TRBV3-1	TRBJ1-2
TGCAGTGCGAGTCGGACAATCCGAGAGACCCAGTACTTC	CSASRTIRETQYF	NA	NA	TRBV20-1	TRBJ2-5
TGTGCCAGCCGCCATACTGAACTCAGACCAGGTGAGCAGTTCTTC	CASRHTELRPGEQFF	NA	NA	TRBV27	TRBJ2-1
TGTGCCAGCGGCGGGACAGCTGTACTTGGCTACACCTTC	CASGGTAVLGYTF	TRBD1	NA	TRBV6-2/TRBV6-3	TRBJ1-2
TGCGCCAGCACCCTACAATCCACGACTAGCGGGACCACAGATACGCAGTATTTT	CASTLQSTTSGTTDTQYF	TRBD2	NA	TRBV5-1	TRBJ2-3
TGCAGTGCTACCGGACGGAGCTTCTCTGGAAACACCATATATTTT	CSATGRSFSGNTIYF	NA	NA	TRBV20-1	TRBJ1-3
TGTGCCAGCAGGAGGGGGGCCAACGTCCTGACTTTC	CASRRGANVLTF	NA	NA	TRBV28	TRBJ2-6
TGTGCCAGCAGCTCCCAAGCACTAGCGGGAGGCAATGAGCAGTTCTTC	CASSSQALAGGNEQFF	TRBD2	NA	TRBV13	TRBJ2-1
TGTGCCAGCATTAGAAACCCACTGGGGGGATCCTACAATGAGCAGTTCTTC	CASIRNPLGGSYNEQFF	NA	NA	TRBV6-1	TRBJ2-1
TGTGCCAGCGGACAGGGGGCTAAGACCCAGTACTTC	CASGQGAKTQYF	TRBD1	NA	TRBV6-5	TRBJ2-5
TGTGCCAGCACCGCTATGGAGGGGGGGACCCCTTCCTACGAGCAGTACTTC	CASTAMEGGTPSYEQYF	NA	NA	TRBV7-3	TRBJ2-7
TGTGCTAGTGGTTTGGCGGAGGCTAGCCGCTTTGGATCCGGGGAGCTGTTTTTT	CASGLAEASRFGSGELFF	NA	NA	TRBV12-5	TRBJ2-2
TGTGCCAGCAGTTCGCCGCTAGTGGATACGCAGTATTTT	CASSSPLVDTQYF	NA	NA	TRBV12-3/TRBV12-4	TRBJ2-3